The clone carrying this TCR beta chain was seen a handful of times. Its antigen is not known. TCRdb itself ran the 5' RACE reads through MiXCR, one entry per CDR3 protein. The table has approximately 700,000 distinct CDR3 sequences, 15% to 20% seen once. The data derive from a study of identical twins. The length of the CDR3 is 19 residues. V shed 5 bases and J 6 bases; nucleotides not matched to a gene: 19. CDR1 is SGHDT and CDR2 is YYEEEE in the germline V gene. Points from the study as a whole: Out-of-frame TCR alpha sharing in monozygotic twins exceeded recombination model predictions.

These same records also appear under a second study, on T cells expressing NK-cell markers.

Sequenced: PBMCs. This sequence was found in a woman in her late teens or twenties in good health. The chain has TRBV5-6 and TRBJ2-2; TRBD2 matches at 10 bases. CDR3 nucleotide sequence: TGTGCCAGCAGTGGGGTAGGGCTAGCGGGAGACCGTATCGCCGGGGAGCTGTTTTTT. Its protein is CASSGVGLAGDRIAGELFF.